This T cell receptor beta chain was sequenced during a study of a mutant IDH1 vaccine in newly diagnosed glioma. In the study overall: Vaccination was launched 4-6 weeks after radiotherapy alone, or with temozolomide cycles. The study's findings and limits: Vaccine-induced immune responses occurred in more than 80% of patients.

A note on this clone: What it binds is not known.

Profiling relied on immunoSEQ multiplex PCR, and the TCRdb table lists in-frame clones only, not all of them. The repertoire holds 55,000 to 65,000 clones, with 80% as singletons. The CDR3 extends over 14 amino acids. Trimming removed 7 bases from V and 6 bases from J; junction bases left unmatched: 9. CDR1 is SNHLY, CDR2 FYNNEI, per germline. Time point indicated: week 11, during vaccination. All doses held 300 ug of mutant IDH1 20-mer peptide, with topical imiquimod. The sequences come from PBMCs, collected from a glioma patient whose treatment included an IDH1 peptide vaccine. This sequence joins TRBV2 and TRBJ1-3; 7 nucleotides agree with TRBD1. The clonotype was recovered from a man in his fifties with glioma. The CDR3 protein is CASTPGQQVNTIYF. The CDR3 DNA reads as TGTGCCAGCACACCGGGACAGCAAGTAAACACCATATATTTT.